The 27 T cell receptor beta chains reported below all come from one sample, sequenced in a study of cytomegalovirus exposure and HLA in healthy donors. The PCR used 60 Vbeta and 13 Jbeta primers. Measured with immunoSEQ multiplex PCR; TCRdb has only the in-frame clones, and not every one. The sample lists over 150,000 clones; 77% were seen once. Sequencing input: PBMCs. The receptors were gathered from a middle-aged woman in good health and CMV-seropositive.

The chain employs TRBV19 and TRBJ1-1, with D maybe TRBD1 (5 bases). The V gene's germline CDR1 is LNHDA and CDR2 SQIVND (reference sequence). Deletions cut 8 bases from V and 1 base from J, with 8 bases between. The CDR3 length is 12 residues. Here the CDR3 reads CASGGQNTEAFF. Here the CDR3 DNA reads TGTGCCAGTGGCGGACAGAACACTGAAGCTTTCTTT.

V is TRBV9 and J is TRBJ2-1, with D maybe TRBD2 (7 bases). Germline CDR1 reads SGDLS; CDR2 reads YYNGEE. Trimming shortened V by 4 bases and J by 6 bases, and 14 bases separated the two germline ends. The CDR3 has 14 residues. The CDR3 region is CASSPSGGLNEQFF. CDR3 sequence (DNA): TGTGCCAGCAGCCCCTCGGGGGGCCTCAATGAGCAGTTCTTC.

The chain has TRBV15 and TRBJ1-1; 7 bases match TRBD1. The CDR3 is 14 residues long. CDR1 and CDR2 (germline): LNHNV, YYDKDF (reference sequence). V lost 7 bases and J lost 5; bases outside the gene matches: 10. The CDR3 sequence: CATTAGQIKTEAFF. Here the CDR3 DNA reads TGTGCCACCACCGCGGGACAGATCAAGACTGAAGCTTTCTTT.

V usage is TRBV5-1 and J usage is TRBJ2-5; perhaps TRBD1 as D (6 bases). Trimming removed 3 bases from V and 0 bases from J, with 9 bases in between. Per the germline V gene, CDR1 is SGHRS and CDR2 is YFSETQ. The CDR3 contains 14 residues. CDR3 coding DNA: TGCGCCAGCAGCTCGGACAGTTACCAAGAGACCCAGTACTTC. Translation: CASSSDSYQETQYF.

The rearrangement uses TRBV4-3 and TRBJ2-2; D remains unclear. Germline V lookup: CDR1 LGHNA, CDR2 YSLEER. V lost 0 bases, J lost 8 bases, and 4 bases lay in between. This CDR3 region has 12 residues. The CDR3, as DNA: TGCGCCAGCAGCCAAGATGAGGGGGAGCTGTTTTTT. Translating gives CASSQDEGELFF.

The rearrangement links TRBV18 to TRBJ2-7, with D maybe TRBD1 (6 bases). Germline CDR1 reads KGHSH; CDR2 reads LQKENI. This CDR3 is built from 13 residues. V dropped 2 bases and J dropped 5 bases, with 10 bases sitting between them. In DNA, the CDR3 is TGTGCCAGCTCACCAGGAGCAGGGGACGAGCAGTACTTC. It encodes CASSPGAGDEQYF.

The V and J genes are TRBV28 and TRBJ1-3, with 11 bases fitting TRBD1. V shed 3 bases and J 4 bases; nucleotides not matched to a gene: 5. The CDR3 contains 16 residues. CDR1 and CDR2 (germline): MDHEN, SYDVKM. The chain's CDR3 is CASSFYRTGGGNTIYF. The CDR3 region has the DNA TGTGCCAGCAGTTTTTACCGGACAGGGGGCGGAAACACCATATATTTT.

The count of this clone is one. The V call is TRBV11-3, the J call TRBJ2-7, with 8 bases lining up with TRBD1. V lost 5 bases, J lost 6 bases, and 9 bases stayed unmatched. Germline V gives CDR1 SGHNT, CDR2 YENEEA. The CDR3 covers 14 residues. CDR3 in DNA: TGTGCCAGCAGCCCCAGGACAGGGAATCGCGAGCAGTACTTC. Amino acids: CASSPRTGNREQYF.

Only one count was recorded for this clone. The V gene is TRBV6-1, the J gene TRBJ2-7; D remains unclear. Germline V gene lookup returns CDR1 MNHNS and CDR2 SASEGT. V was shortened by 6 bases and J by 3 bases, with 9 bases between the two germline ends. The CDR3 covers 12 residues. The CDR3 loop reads CASRMGLYEQYF. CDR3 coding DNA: TGTGCCAGCAGGATGGGCCTCTACGAGCAGTACTTC.

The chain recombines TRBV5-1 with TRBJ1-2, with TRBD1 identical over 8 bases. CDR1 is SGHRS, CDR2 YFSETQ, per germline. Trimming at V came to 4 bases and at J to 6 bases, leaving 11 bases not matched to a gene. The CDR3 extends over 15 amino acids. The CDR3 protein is CASSPWTGLNNGYTF. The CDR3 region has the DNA TGCGCCAGCAGCCCATGGACAGGGTTGAACAATGGCTACACCTTC.

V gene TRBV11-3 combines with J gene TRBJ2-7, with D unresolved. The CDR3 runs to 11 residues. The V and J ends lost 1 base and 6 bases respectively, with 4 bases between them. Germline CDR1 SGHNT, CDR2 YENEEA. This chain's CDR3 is CASSLASEQYF. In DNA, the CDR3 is TGTGCCAGCAGCTTAGCGTCCGAGCAGTACTTC.

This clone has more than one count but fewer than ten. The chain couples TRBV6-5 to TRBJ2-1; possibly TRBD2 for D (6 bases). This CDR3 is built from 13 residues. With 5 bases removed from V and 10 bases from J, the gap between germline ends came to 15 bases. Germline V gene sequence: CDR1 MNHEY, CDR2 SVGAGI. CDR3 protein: CASSASGLQEQFF. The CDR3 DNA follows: TGTGCCAGCAGTGCATCGGGACTCCAGGAGCAGTTCTTC.

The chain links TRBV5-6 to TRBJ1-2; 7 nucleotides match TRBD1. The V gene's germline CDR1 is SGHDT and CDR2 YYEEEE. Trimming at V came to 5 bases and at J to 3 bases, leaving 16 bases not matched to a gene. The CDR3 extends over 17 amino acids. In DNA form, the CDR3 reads TGTGCCAGCAGACCTTTTTTCAGGGGGAATGAGGACTATGGCTACACCTTC. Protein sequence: CASRPFFRGNEDYGYTF.

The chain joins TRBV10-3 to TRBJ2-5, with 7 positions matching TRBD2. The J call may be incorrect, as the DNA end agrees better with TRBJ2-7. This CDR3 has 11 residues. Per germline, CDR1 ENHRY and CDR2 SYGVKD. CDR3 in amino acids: CAIRRGSEQYF. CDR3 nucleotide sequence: TGTGCCATCAGGCGGGGGAGCGAGCAGTACTTC.

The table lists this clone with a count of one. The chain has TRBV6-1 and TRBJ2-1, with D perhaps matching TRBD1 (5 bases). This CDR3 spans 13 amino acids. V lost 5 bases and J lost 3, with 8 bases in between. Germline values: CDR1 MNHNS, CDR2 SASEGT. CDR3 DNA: TGTGCCAGCAGTAATCAGGGCTACAATGAGCAGTTCTTC. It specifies CASSNQGYNEQFF.

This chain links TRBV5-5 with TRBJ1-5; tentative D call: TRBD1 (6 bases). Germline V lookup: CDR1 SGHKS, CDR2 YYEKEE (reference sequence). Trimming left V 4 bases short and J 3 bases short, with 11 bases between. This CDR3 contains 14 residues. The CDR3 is CASSPGQNNQPQHF. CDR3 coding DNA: TGTGCCAGCAGCCCCGGACAGAACAATCAGCCCCAGCATTTT.

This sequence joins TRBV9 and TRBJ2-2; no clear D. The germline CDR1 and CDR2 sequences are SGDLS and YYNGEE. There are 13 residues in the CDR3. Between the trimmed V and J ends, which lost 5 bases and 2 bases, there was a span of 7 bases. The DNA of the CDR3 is TGTGCCAGCAGGCGCGAAAACACCGGGGAGCTGTTTTTT. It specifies CASRRENTGELFF.

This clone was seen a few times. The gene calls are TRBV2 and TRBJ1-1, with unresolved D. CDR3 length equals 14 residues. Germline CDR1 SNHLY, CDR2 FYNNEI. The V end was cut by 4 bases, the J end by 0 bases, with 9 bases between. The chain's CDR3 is CASSVGLLNTEAFF. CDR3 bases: TGTGCCAGCAGTGTTGGGCTTCTGAACACTGAAGCTTTCTTT. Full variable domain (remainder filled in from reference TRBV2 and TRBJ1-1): EPEVTQTPSHQVTQMGQEVILRCVPISNHLYFYWYRQILGQKVEFLVSFYNNEISEKSEIFDDQFSVERPDGSNFTLKIRSTKLEDSAMYFCASSVGLLNTEAFFGQGTRLTVV.

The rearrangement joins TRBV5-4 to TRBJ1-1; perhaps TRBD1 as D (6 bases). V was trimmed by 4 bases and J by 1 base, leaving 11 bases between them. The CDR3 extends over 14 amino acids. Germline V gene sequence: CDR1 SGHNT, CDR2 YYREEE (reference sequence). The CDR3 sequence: CASSHWTANTEAFF. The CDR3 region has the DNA TGTGCCAGCAGCCACTGGACAGCGAACACTGAAGCTTTCTTT.

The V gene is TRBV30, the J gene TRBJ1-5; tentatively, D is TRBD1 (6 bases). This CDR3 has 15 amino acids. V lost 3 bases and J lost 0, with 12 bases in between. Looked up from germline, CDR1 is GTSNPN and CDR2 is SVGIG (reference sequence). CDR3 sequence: CAWSPGHLSNQPQHF. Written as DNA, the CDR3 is TGTGCCTGGAGCCCGGGACACCTTAGCAATCAGCCCCAGCATTTT.

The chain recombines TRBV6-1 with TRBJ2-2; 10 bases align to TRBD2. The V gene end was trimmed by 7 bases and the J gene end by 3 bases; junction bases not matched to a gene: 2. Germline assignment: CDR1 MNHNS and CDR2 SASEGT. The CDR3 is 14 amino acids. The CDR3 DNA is TGTGCCAGCAAGCTAGCGGGAGACACCGGGGAGCTGTTTTTT. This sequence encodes CASKLAGDTGELFF.

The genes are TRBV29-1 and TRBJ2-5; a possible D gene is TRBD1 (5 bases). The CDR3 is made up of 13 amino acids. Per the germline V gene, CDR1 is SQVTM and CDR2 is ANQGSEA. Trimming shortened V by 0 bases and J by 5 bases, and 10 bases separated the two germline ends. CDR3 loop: CSVEDSPGETQYF. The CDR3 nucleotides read TGCAGCGTTGAAGATTCTCCAGGGGAGACCCAGTACTTC.

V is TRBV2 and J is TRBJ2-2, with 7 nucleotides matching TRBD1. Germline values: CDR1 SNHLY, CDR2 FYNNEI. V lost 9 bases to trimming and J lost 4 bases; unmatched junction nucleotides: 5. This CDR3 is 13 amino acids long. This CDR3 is CASTGESTGELFF. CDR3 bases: TGTGCCAGTACAGGGGAATCCACCGGGGAGCTGTTTTTT.

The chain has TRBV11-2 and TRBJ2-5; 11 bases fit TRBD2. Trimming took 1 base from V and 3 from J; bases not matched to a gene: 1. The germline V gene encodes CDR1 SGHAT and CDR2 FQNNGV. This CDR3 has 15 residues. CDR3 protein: CASSLGLAGKETQYF. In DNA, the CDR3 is TGTGCCAGCAGCTTAGGACTAGCGGGGAAAGAGACCCAGTACTTC.

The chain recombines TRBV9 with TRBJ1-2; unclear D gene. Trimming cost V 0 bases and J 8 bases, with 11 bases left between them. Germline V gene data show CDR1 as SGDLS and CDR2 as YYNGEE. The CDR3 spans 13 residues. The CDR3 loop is CASSVDQDWGYTF. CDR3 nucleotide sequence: TGTGCCAGCAGCGTAGACCAGGACTGGGGCTACACCTTC.

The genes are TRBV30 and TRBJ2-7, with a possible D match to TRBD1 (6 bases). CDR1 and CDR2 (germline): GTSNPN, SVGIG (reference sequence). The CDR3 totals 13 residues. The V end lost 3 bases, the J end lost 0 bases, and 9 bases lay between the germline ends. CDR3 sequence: CAWSGQNSYEQYF. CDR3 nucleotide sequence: TGTGCCTGGAGCGGACAGAACTCCTACGAGCAGTACTTC.

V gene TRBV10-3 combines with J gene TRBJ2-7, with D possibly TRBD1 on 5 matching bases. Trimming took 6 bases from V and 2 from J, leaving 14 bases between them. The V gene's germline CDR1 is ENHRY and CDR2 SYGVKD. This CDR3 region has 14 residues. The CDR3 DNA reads TGTGCCATCAGCCCGAGGCAGGGCCCCTACGAGCAGTACTTC. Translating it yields CAISPRQGPYEQYF.